Shown below are 16 T cell receptor beta chains from a single sample sequenced in a study of blood T cell repertoires in COVID-19. Assay used: immunoSEQ multiplex PCR; TCRdb lists only in-frame clones, some missing. The top ten clones hold about 17% of a sample with about 200,000 clones, about 85% of them seen once. Material: PBMCs or T cells enriched from blood (not recorded which). The receptors derive from a man aged 35-49 years who had recovered from COVID-19.

The V and J genes are TRBV9 and TRBJ1-6; D gene unclear. The ends were cut back, 5 bases at V and 6 bases at J, with 18 bases in the middle. The CDR3 covers 16 residues. The germline V gene encodes CDR1 SGDLS and CDR2 YYNGEE. CDR3 amino acids: CASRGGEGVGNSPLHF. CDR3 DNA sequence: TGTGCCAGCAGGGGCGGGGAGGGCGTAGGTAATTCACCCCTCCACTTT.

The V and J genes are TRBV5-1 and TRBJ1-6; 7 nucleotides match TRBD1. The CDR3 is 16 residues long. Germline V gene data show CDR1 as SGHRS and CDR2 as YFSETQ. J was trimmed by 5 bases and V by 1 base; bases with no gene match: 6. The CDR3 DNA reads as TGCGCCAGCAGCTTGACCACCGGGACAGATAATTCACCCCTCCACTTT. It codes for CASSLTTGTDNSPLHF.

Regarding this clone: A read error may produce the germline difference seen at one junction end. This chain joins TRBV6-5 and TRBJ2-1; 9 bases are a match to TRBD2. The germline V gene encodes CDR1 MNHEY and CDR2 SVGAGI. This CDR3 contains 16 residues. The CDR3 is CASSYGGSGSYYEQFF. CDR3 in DNA: TGTGCCAGCAGTTACGGTGGTAGCGGGAGCTACTATGAGCAGTTCTTC.

In its sample, this clone was seen a few times. The chain joins TRBV7-6 to TRBJ2-2; no definite D call. Trimming took off 4 bases at V and 4 bases at J, with 13 bases between the two ends. Germline CDR1 reads SGHVS; CDR2 reads FNYEAQ. This CDR3 region has 15 residues. The CDR3 DNA reads TGTGCCAGCAGCTGGAGCGCCAAATCCACCGGGGAGCTGTTTTTT. This codes for CASSWSAKSTGELFF.

V is TRBV2 and J is TRBJ2-6, with 10 bases that match TRBD1. The CDR3 loop spans 15 amino acids. J gave up 4 bases and V 7 bases, and 4 bases lay outside the gene matches. Germline values: CDR1 SNHLY, CDR2 FYNNEI. In DNA form, the CDR3 reads TGTGCCAGCATCCGACAGGGGGCCGGGGCCAACGTCCTGACTTTC. This gives the protein CASIRQGAGANVLTF.

The chain joins TRBV6-5 to TRBJ2-7; 7 bases align to TRBD1. J was trimmed by 1 base and V by 6 bases; bases with no gene match: 9. Germline V lookup: CDR1 MNHEY, CDR2 SVGAGI. The CDR3 has 15 amino acids. This CDR3 is CASRIQGWGSYEQYF. The CDR3 DNA is TGTGCCAGCAGAATACAGGGGTGGGGGTCCTACGAGCAGTACTTC.

This chain links TRBV7-9 with TRBJ1-5; a weak D match, TRBD1 (5 bases). CDR1 and CDR2 from the germline V gene are SEHNR and FQNEAQ (reference sequence). This CDR3 spans 14 amino acids. V was trimmed by 5 bases and J by 2 bases, leaving 10 bases between them. Written as DNA, the CDR3 is TGTGCCAGCAGCCCAGGACACGGCAATCAGCCCCAGCATTTT. Encoded protein: CASSPGHGNQPQHF.

The genes are TRBV5-1 and TRBJ1-2; 7 bases fit TRBD1. CDR1 and CDR2 (germline): SGHRS, YFSETQ. The CDR3 is 15 amino acids. The ends lost 2 bases at V and 3 bases at J; junction bases unmatched: 7. CDR3 DNA: TGCGCCAGCAGCTTAGGGGGACAGCCAGACTATGGCTACACCTTC. This translates into CASSLGGQPDYGYTF.

This chain connects TRBV7-2 to TRBJ2-3, with D possibly matching TRBD1 (6 bases). The germline V gene has CDR1 SGHTA and CDR2 FQGNSA. The CDR3 runs to 15 residues. V was shortened by 5 bases and J by 0 bases, with 12 bases between the two germline ends. Here the CDR3 reads CASSQDRPSTDTQYF. The DNA of the CDR3 is TGTGCCAGCAGCCAAGACAGGCCTAGCACAGATACGCAGTATTTT.

The gene calls are TRBV2 and TRBJ2-7, with D possibly TRBD2 on 5 matching bases. V lost 4 bases, J lost 6 bases, and 19 bases lay in between. This CDR3 has 15 amino acids. Germline CDR1 and CDR2: SNHLY and FYNNEI. Written as DNA, the CDR3 is TGTGCCAGCAGTGTTTTAGGAGGACGACGCGTCGAGCAGTACTTC. It is translated as CASSVLGGRRVEQYF. Drawing the rest from reference TRBV2 and TRBJ2-7, the complete variable domain is EPEVTQTPSHQVTQMGQEVILRCVPISNHLYFYWYRQILGQKVEFLVSFYNNEISEKSEIFDDQFSVERPDGSNFTLKIRSTKLEDSAMYFCASSVLGGRRVEQYFGPGTRLTVT.

The J gene is TRBJ1-2, the V gene TRBV7-2, with D tentatively TRBD1 (6 bases). Per germline, CDR1 SGHTA and CDR2 FQGNSA. The V and J ends lost 5 bases and 4 bases respectively, with 17 bases between them. The CDR3 sequence is 15 residues long. The CDR3 protein is CASSPLGGGAYGYTF. The CDR3 DNA sequence: TGTGCCAGCAGCCCACTCGGTGGGGGCGCCTATGGCTACACCTTC.

This clone was recorded a few times. The genes are TRBV29-1 and TRBJ1-2; 7 nucleotides line up with TRBD1. Trimming at V came to 6 bases and at J to 5 bases, leaving 9 bases not matched to a gene. The CDR3 covers 13 residues. The V gene's germline CDR1 is SQVTM and CDR2 ANQGSEA. CDR3 amino acids: CSVERQGFYGYTF. The CDR3 DNA follows: TGCAGCGTCGAGAGACAGGGCTTTTATGGCTACACCTTC. Full variable domain (rest looked up from reference TRBV29-1 and TRBJ1-2): SAVISQKPSRDICQRGTSLTIQCQVDSQVTMMFWYRQQPGQSLTLIATANQGSEATYESGFVIDKFPISRPNLTFSTLTVSNMSPEDSSIYLCSVERQGFYGYTFGSGTRLTVV.

The chain uses TRBV5-1 and TRBJ2-7; 10 bases fit TRBD1. The germline CDR1 and CDR2 sequences are SGHRS and YFSETQ. The junction had 9 bases not matched to a gene; V was cut back by 1 base and J by 5 bases. CDR3 length: 16 amino acids. CDR3 bases: TGCGCCAGCAGCTTGACCGGGACAGGGGAAATCCACGAGCAGTACTTC. It is translated as CASSLTGTGEIHEQYF.

The chain joins TRBV11-2 to TRBJ2-1; TRBD2 agrees at 7 bases. J gave up 7 bases and V 4 bases, and 4 bases lay outside the gene matches. CDR3 length equals 13 residues. The germline V gene encodes CDR1 SGHAT and CDR2 FQNNGV. CDR3 protein: CASSSRGFNEQFF. CDR3 sequence (DNA): TGTGCCAGCAGCTCGCGGGGGTTTAATGAGCAGTTCTTC.

The chain carries TRBV10-3 and TRBJ1-1, with 9 positions matching TRBD1. Germline trimming cut 8 bases from V and 1 base from J; bases unmatched to any gene: 5. Germline V gene lookup returns CDR1 ENHRY and CDR2 SYGVKD. This CDR3 has 14 residues. DNA of the CDR3: TGTGCCATCGCACCGGACAGGGGGAACACTGAAGCTTTCTTT. Its protein is CAIAPDRGNTEAFF.

The V and J genes are TRBV29-1 and TRBJ1-5; tentative D call: TRBD1 (5 bases). Germline CDR1 is SQVTM and CDR2 is ANQGSEA. Trimming took off 4 bases at V and 3 bases at J, with 10 bases between the two ends. The CDR3 loop spans 13 amino acids. This chain's CDR3 is CSVALGVNQPQHF. CDR3 bases: TGCAGCGTTGCGTTAGGGGTCAATCAGCCCCAGCATTTT.